The 14 T cell receptor beta chains presented below share a single source sample, sequenced in a study of blood T cell repertoires in COVID-19. Sequencing used immunoSEQ multiplex PCR; TCRdb keeps in-frame clones, though not all of them. The sample consists of approximately 210,000 clones, under 90% of them appearing once. What was sequenced was PBMCs or T cells enriched from blood (not recorded which). The receptors originated from a woman between 50 and 59 years old with acute COVID-19.

This rearrangement joins TRBV7-2 to TRBJ2-5, with D hard to call. CDR3 length: 14 amino acids. Germline V gene sequence: CDR1 SGHTA, CDR2 FQGNSA. Trimming cost V 5 bases and J 2 bases, with 12 bases left between them. The CDR3 loop reads CASSPSRSQETQYF. The CDR3 bases are TGTGCCAGCAGCCCTAGTCGGAGTCAAGAGACCCAGTACTTC.

The chain joins TRBV5-1 to TRBJ2-3, with TRBD1 matching 7 bases. The germline V gene has CDR1 SGHRS and CDR2 YFSETQ. The trim removed 0 bases at V and 1 base at J, leaving 2 bases unmatched. The CDR3 consists of 15 residues. Here the CDR3 reads CASSLVGTGTDTQYF. As DNA, the CDR3 is TGCGCCAGCAGCTTGGTTGGGACAGGCACAGATACGCAGTATTTT.

The V call is TRBV10-1, the J call TRBJ2-2; D gene uncertain. V was pared by 3 bases and J by 4 bases, with 12 bases between. CDR1 WNHNN and CDR2 SYGVQD come from the germline V gene (reference sequence). The CDR3 length is 15 residues. CDR3 nucleotide sequence: TGCGCCAGCAGTGAATTTCTTGTAATCACCGGGGAGCTGTTTTTT. It is translated as CASSEFLVITGELFF.

The rearrangement joins TRBV4-3 to TRBJ2-3, with 8 nucleotides matching TRBD2. CDR3 length: 18 residues. Germline V gives CDR1 LGHNA, CDR2 YSLEER. V lost 4 bases, J lost 4 bases, and 16 bases stayed unmatched. CDR3 DNA sequence: TGCGCCAGCAGCCCGATAGGCCCGGGGGGGCCTAATTCAGATACGCAGTATTTT. It specifies CASSPIGPGGPNSDTQYF.

Here the CDR3 reads CAWSKGAVYEQYF. The CDR3 DNA sequence: TGTGCCTGGAGCAAGGGGGCGGTCTACGAGCAGTACTTC. The chain combines TRBV30 with TRBJ2-7, with 7 bases fitting TRBD1. Germline-derived CDR1 and CDR2 are GTSNPN and SVGIG (reference sequence). CDR3 size: 13 residues. V gave up 3 bases and J gave up 3 bases; unmatched junction bases: 5.

The chain recombines TRBV19 with TRBJ2-1; D is undetermined. The V gene lost 7 bases and the J gene lost 10 bases, with 20 bases spanning the gap. The CDR3 contains 14 residues. The germline CDR1 and CDR2 sequences are LNHDA and SQIVND (reference sequence). The CDR3 nucleotides are TGTGCCAGTAAGCGCCGGAGTCCTCTCGGGGAGCAGTTCTTC. Its protein product is CASKRRSPLGEQFF.

The chain uses TRBV5-1 and TRBJ2-5, with 11 bases fitting TRBD2. Germline V gene sequence: CDR1 SGHRS, CDR2 YFSETQ. This CDR3 region has 15 residues. Unmatched junction bases numbered 6, after V lost 3 bases and J lost 5 bases. The CDR3 nucleotides read TGCGCCAGCAGCTCCATAGCGGGGGGGCCGGAGACCCAGTACTTC. Translating it yields CASSSIAGGPETQYF.

V usage is TRBV19 and J usage is TRBJ2-7, with 8 bases matching TRBD2. CDR3 size: 16 residues. CDR1 is LNHDA and CDR2 is SQIVND in the germline V gene (reference sequence). V lost 3 bases to trimming and J lost 6 bases; unmatched junction nucleotides: 13. The CDR3 bases are TGTGCCAGTAGTATTTCGTCGTTGAGCGGGAGCTTCGAGCAGTACTTC. Translated, it gives CASSISSLSGSFEQYF.

Only one count was recorded for this clone. The chain employs TRBV5-1 and TRBJ2-7; D might be TRBD2 (6 bases). The CDR3 totals 15 residues. Per germline, CDR1 SGHRS and CDR2 YFSETQ. Trimming removed 6 bases from V and 0 bases from J, with 16 bases in between. This CDR3 reads CASTPPTGGSYEQYF. The DNA of the CDR3 is TGCGCCAGCACGCCGCCGACCGGGGGCTCCTACGAGCAGTACTTC.

The V and J genes are TRBV5-4 and TRBJ1-2; D not certain. CDR1 and CDR2 (germline): SGHNT, YYREEE (reference sequence). Between the trimmed V and J ends, which lost 1 base and 2 bases, there was a span of 9 bases. The length of the CDR3 is 14 residues. The CDR3 protein is CASSLFQRNYGYTF. As DNA, the CDR3 is TGTGCCAGCAGCTTGTTCCAGCGCAACTATGGCTACACCTTC. The full variable domain, its missing parts supplied by reference TRBV5-4 and TRBJ1-2, is ETGVTQSPTHLIKTRGQQVTLRCSSQSGHNTVSWYQQALGQGPQFIFQYYREEENGRGNFPPRFSGLQFPNYSSELNVNALELDDSALYLCASSLFQRNYGYTFGSGTRLTVV.

The genes are TRBV5-1 and TRBJ1-2, with 7 bases lining up with TRBD1. The CDR3 loop spans 12 amino acids. Germline-derived CDR1 and CDR2 are SGHRS and YFSETQ. The J segment lost 14 bases and the V segment lost 0 bases, leaving 7 bases of the junction unmatched. CDR3 coding DNA: TGCGCCAGCAGCTTGGGGGACAGCTTGAGGACCTTC. Translation gives CASSLGDSLRTF.

The chain has TRBV4-3 and TRBJ1-2; the D gene is possibly TRBD1 (5 bases). This CDR3 contains 16 residues. Germline V CDR1 and CDR2: LGHNA, YSLEER. Trimming took 0 bases from V and 4 from J, leaving 15 bases between them. CDR3 in amino acids: CASSQESSGASYGYTF. The CDR3 bases are TGCGCCAGCAGCCAAGAAAGTTCTGGGGCGAGCTATGGCTACACCTTC.

The chain is built from TRBV7-2 and TRBJ1-1; tentatively, D is TRBD1 (6 bases). Trimming pared 1 base from V and 1 base from J, leaving 10 bases between. Germline V lookup: CDR1 SGHTA, CDR2 FQGNSA. The CDR3 is 15 residues long. Here the CDR3 reads CASSLGGRGNTEAFF. The CDR3 bases are TGTGCCAGCAGCTTAGGTGGCAGGGGGAACACTGAAGCTTTCTTT.

The table lists this clone with a count of one. DNA of the CDR3: TGTGCCAGCTGGGACACCTCCTACGAGCAGTACTTC. Translation gives CASWDTSYEQYF. The chain recombines TRBV28 with TRBJ2-7; tentative D call: TRBD1 (6 bases). V dropped 8 bases and J dropped 0 bases, with 8 bases sitting between them. CDR1 is MDHEN, CDR2 SYDVKM, per germline. The CDR3 is 12 amino acids. Full variable domain (outside the CDR3, taken from reference TRBV28 and TRBJ2-7): DVKVTQSSRYLVKRTGEKVFLECVQDMDHENMFWYRQDPGLGLRLIYFSYDVKMKEKGDIPEGYSVSREKKERFSLILESASTNQTSMYLCASWDTSYEQYFGPGTRLTVT.